These 24 T cell receptor beta chains share one sample of origin, sequenced in a study of cytomegalovirus exposure and HLA in healthy donors. With 60 Vbeta and 13 Jbeta primers, the PCR was carried out. Measured with immunoSEQ multiplex PCR; TCRdb has only the in-frame clones, and not every one. Among 100,000 to 150,000 clones, roughly four fifths were seen once, and the ten largest hold 13%. The sequenced material came from PBMCs. The receptors were gathered from a woman in her sixties in good health and CMV-seropositive.

V usage is TRBV2 and J usage is TRBJ2-3; 9 nucleotides align to TRBD2. V was pared by 2 bases and J by 4 bases, with 10 bases of the junction left unmatched. CDR1 is SNHLY and CDR2 is FYNNEI in the germline V gene. The CDR3 has 17 residues. The CDR3 sequence: CASSEPRASGISDTQYF. The CDR3 DNA reads TGTGCCAGCAGTGAACCCCGAGCTAGCGGGATCTCAGATACGCAGTATTTT.

This rearrangement joins TRBV4-3 to TRBJ2-1; no firm D call. Germline values: CDR1 LGHNA, CDR2 YSLEER. The CDR3 loop spans 13 amino acids. The germline V and J ends were trimmed by 1 base and 10 bases, with 11 bases remaining between them. CDR3 in DNA: TGCGCCAGCAGCCAAGTGGAGCGTGGAGAGCAGTTCTTC. Translation gives CASSQVERGEQFF.

The CDR3 reads CASRPRGGSNYGYTF. The CDR3 coding sequence is TGTGCCAGCAGGCCCAGGGGCGGCTCTAACTATGGCTACACCTTC. The chain has TRBV6-6 and TRBJ1-2, with D possibly being TRBD1 (6 bases). Looked up from germline, CDR1 is MNHNY and CDR2 is SVGAGI (reference sequence). The CDR3 consists of 15 residues. Trimming left V 6 bases short and J 0 bases short, with 14 bases between.

There are a few counts of this clone. This chain links TRBV7-8 with TRBJ2-5, with 8 positions matching TRBD1. J was trimmed by 11 bases and V by 5 bases; bases with no gene match: 13. The CDR3 totals 14 residues. Germline V CDR1 and CDR2: SGHVS, FQNEAQ. CDR3 in DNA: TGTGCCAGCAGCCGAAGGGGACAGGAGAATGAGCAGTACTTC. It specifies CASSRRGQENEQYF.

The DNA for the CDR3 is TGTGCCAGCAGGGCGGGGGGGGTTACCGGGGAGCTGTTTTTT. Protein product: CASRAGGVTGELFF. The rearrangement uses TRBV28 and TRBJ2-2, with TRBD2 matching over 9 bases. The CDR3 is 14 residues long. Germline V gene data show CDR1 as MDHEN and CDR2 as SYDVKM. J was trimmed by 5 bases and V by 6 bases; bases with no gene match: 4. The complete variable domain, with remaining parts taken from reference TRBV28 and TRBJ2-2, reads DVKVTQSSRYLVKRTGEKVFLECVQDMDHENMFWYRQDPGLGLRLIYFSYDVKMKEKGDIPEGYSVSREKKERFSLILESASTNQTSMYLCASRAGGVTGELFFGEGSRLTVL.

The rearrangement links TRBV5-1 to TRBJ2-2, with D unclear. Germline CDR1 is SGHRS and CDR2 is YFSETQ. Trimming shortened V by 6 bases and J by 0 bases, and 9 bases separated the two germline ends. The CDR3 runs to 14 residues. The CDR3 DNA follows: TGCGCCAGCACTCCCTTAGCGAACACCGGGGAGCTGTTTTTT. Its protein is CASTPLANTGELFF.

The rearrangement joins TRBV11-2 to TRBJ2-7; tentative D call: TRBD1 (7 bases). The length of the CDR3 is 15 residues. CDR1 SGHAT and CDR2 FQNNGV come from the germline V gene. V was pared by 3 bases and J by 6 bases, with 18 bases between. The CDR3, as DNA: TGTGCCAGCAGCTTCAGGGCAGGGGGGACCCTCGAGCAGTACTTC. This gives the protein CASSFRAGGTLEQYF.

The rearrangement uses TRBV2 and TRBJ2-7; unclear D gene. Trimming stripped 7 bases from V and 3 bases from J, with 13 bases between. There are 13 residues in the CDR3. In germline, CDR1 is SNHLY, CDR2 FYNNEI. The CDR3: CASTSIGNYEQYF. As DNA, the CDR3 is TGTGCCAGCACCTCGATCGGTAACTACGAGCAGTACTTC. Full variable domain (rest looked up from reference TRBV2 and TRBJ2-7): EPEVTQTPSHQVTQMGQEVILRCVPISNHLYFYWYRQILGQKVEFLVSFYNNEISEKSEIFDDQFSVERPDGSNFTLKIRSTKLEDSAMYFCASTSIGNYEQYFGPGTRLTVT.

The genes are TRBV5-1 and TRBJ2-5; 7 bases line up with TRBD1. Germline values: CDR1 SGHRS, CDR2 YFSETQ. Trimming took 5 bases from V and 5 from J; bases not matched to a gene: 6. The CDR3 length is 13 residues. As DNA, the CDR3 is TGCGCCAGCAGGCGACAGGGTTTGGAGACCCAGTACTTC. This sequence encodes CASRRQGLETQYF.

This chain uses TRBV6-6 with TRBJ2-5, with D perhaps TRBD2 (6 bases). Trimming removed 4 bases from V and 4 bases from J, with 13 bases in between. Germline V gene lookup returns CDR1 MNHNY and CDR2 SVGAGI (reference sequence). The length of the CDR3 is 14 residues. The CDR3: CASSSPAAGETQYF. CDR3 nucleotides: TGTGCCAGCAGTTCACCGGCAGCGGGAGAGACCCAGTACTTC.

The gene calls are TRBV9 and TRBJ2-1; 15 bases map to TRBD2. The CDR3 runs 19 residues. V lost 3 bases to trimming and J lost 0 bases; unmatched junction nucleotides: 7. Germline loops: CDR1 SGDLS, CDR2 YYNGEE. The CDR3 protein is CASSAVPGLAGGSYNEQFF. The CDR3 coding sequence is TGTGCCAGCAGCGCCGTCCCGGGACTAGCGGGGGGCTCCTACAATGAGCAGTTCTTC.

The genes are TRBV20-1 and TRBJ1-1, with a weak D call TRBD1 (6 bases). The CDR3 extends over 11 amino acids. Per the germline V gene, CDR1 is DFQATT and CDR2 is SNEGSKA (reference sequence). The V end lost 6 bases, the J end lost 5 bases, and 10 bases lay between the germline ends. CDR3 region: CSALQGTEAFF. DNA for the CDR3: TGCAGTGCCCTTCAGGGGACTGAAGCTTTCTTT.

The chain couples TRBV5-1 to TRBJ1-4, with a possible D match to TRBD1 (6 bases). Germline CDR1 and CDR2: SGHRS and YFSETQ. V was cut by 4 bases and J by 7 bases, with 20 bases left in between. The CDR3 consists of 16 residues. Written as DNA, the CDR3 is TGCGCCAGCAGCCTGGTTTTTGGGGGCCTGAGTGAAAAACTGTTTTTT. It specifies CASSLVFGGLSEKLFF.

This clone was picked up a small number of times. This sequence joins TRBV7-2 and TRBJ1-1; no firm D call. Looked up from germline, CDR1 is SGHTA and CDR2 is FQGNSA. With 4 bases removed from V and 1 base from J, the gap between germline ends came to 7 bases. There are 13 residues in the CDR3. CDR3 bases: TGTGCCAGCAGCTCGAGACAGAACACTGAAGCTTTCTTT. It is translated as CASSSRQNTEAFF.

In this sample, this clone turned up a few times. This sequence joins TRBV30 and TRBJ1-1; no reliable D call. V lost 8 bases and J lost 0, with 16 bases in between. This CDR3 contains 14 residues. CDR1 and CDR2 from the germline V gene are GTSNPN and SVGIG (reference sequence). CDR3 nucleotides: TGTGCCCTGCAACTACTGACGGTGAACACTGAAGCTTTCTTT. Its translation is CALQLLTVNTEAFF.

This clone was recorded a few times. The chain uses TRBV6-5 and TRBJ2-3; tentative D call: TRBD2 (6 bases). The ends were cut back, 2 bases at V and 5 bases at J, with 14 bases in the middle. In germline, CDR1 is MNHEY, CDR2 SVGAGI. The CDR3 sequence is 15 residues long. CDR3 loop: CASSYTAGIKDTQYF. CDR3 bases: TGTGCCAGCAGTTACACGGCGGGGATTAAAGATACGCAGTATTTT.

The count of this clone is one. This chain joins TRBV6-5 and TRBJ2-2; 8 bases fit TRBD1. CDR1 is MNHEY, CDR2 SVGAGI, per germline. Trimming at V came to 6 bases and at J to 3 bases, leaving 6 bases not matched to a gene. CDR3 length: 15 amino acids. The CDR3 DNA follows: TGTGCCAGCAGCCGGACAGGGTTCGACACCGGGGAGCTGTTTTTT. Its translation: CASSRTGFDTGELFF.

V usage is TRBV7-8 and J usage is TRBJ1-1, with D unclear. This CDR3 contains 14 residues. V shed 5 bases and J shed 5 bases, with 15 bases lying between them. Germline CDR1 SGHVS, CDR2 FQNEAQ. The CDR3 sequence: CASSNRGERTEAFF. The CDR3 coding sequence is TGTGCCAGCAGCAATCGAGGAGAAAGGACTGAAGCTTTCTTT.

The J gene is TRBJ1-5, the V gene TRBV6-1; D possibly corresponds to TRBD1 (6 bases). This CDR3 has 14 amino acids. Germline V CDR1 and CDR2: MNHNS, SASEGT. V dropped 2 bases and J dropped 5 bases, with 10 bases sitting between them. The CDR3 DNA is TGTGCCAGCAGTGAAACAGGGACGGATCAGCCCCAGCATTTT. Its translation: CASSETGTDQPQHF.

This clone appeared once. The rearrangement links TRBV19 to TRBJ2-2, with a tentative D call TRBD1 (6 bases). V was clipped by 1 base and J by 6 bases, with 12 bases between them. Germline CDR1 LNHDA, CDR2 SQIVND (reference sequence). CDR3 size: 15 residues. The CDR3 nucleotides are TGTGCCAGTAGTATAGGATCCTCAGGGGCCGGGGAGCTGTTTTTT. Its protein product is CASSIGSSGAGELFF.

V usage is TRBV30 and J usage is TRBJ1-6; no reliable D call. Trimming left V 2 bases short and J 7 bases short, with 12 bases between. The CDR3 has 14 amino acids. Germline-derived CDR1 and CDR2 are GTSNPN and SVGIG (reference sequence). CDR3 sequence (DNA): TGTGCCTGGAGTCTAATTTCGGAGAATTCACCCCTCCACTTT. Protein: CAWSLISENSPLHF.

This chain joins TRBV5-4 and TRBJ2-3; D gene unclear. The CDR3 totals 13 residues. Germline loops: CDR1 SGHNT, CDR2 YYREEE (reference sequence). Between the trimmed V and J ends, which lost 0 bases and 6 bases, there was a span of 8 bases. The CDR3 sequence: CASSLDSRDTQYF. The DNA for the CDR3 is TGTGCCAGCAGCTTGGATTCGAGGGATACGCAGTATTTT.

The CDR3 reads CASSPTSGGIQETQYF. For the CDR3, the DNA is TGTGCCAGCTCCCCCACTAGCGGGGGAATCCAAGAGACCCAGTACTTC. This chain uses TRBV18 with TRBJ2-5; 11 bases align to TRBD2. In germline, CDR1 is KGHSH, CDR2 LQKENI. J gave up 1 base and V 6 bases, and 7 bases lay outside the gene matches. The CDR3 runs 16 residues. The variable domain in full, with the rest retrieved from reference TRBV18 and TRBJ2-5, is NAGVMQNPRHLVRRRGQEARLRCSPMKGHSHVYWYRQLPEEGLKFMVYLQKENIIDESGMPKERFSAEFPKEGPSILRIQQVVRGDSAAYFCASSPTSGGIQETQYFGPGTRLLVL.

This clone was recorded a few times. The V gene is TRBV6-5, the J gene TRBJ2-7, with D maybe TRBD1 (7 bases). Trimming took off 10 bases at V and 1 base at J, with 20 bases between the two ends. In germline, CDR1 is MNHEY, CDR2 SVGAGI. This CDR3 is built from 15 residues. As DNA, the CDR3 is TGTGCCATCGCCGTCCTTCAGGGGGGTTCCTACGAGCAGTACTTC. This sequence encodes CAIAVLQGGSYEQYF.